A selection of T cell receptor beta chains follows, all from one sample in a study of cytomegalovirus exposure and HLA in healthy donors. Libraries were prepared by immunoSEQ multiplex PCR; TCRdb keeps only in-frame clonotypes and omits some of them. The table has 120,000 or so clones, about 80% seen once. The material sequenced was PBMCs. Receptor source: a man aged 25 to 45 in good health and CMV-seronegative. CDR3s include the opening cysteine and the closing phenylalanine or tryptophan. A D gene is named only where the DNA matches it firmly. Clone size appears in some rows only: once, few, many, or a class for an expanded clone.

>TRBD2|TRBJ2-7|-|TRBV6-1
TGTGCCAGCAGTGCCGGGACTAGCGGGAGCTACGAGCAGTACTTC
CASSAGTSGSYEQYF
>TRBD2|TRBJ2-7|-|TRBV4-1
TGCGCCAGCAGCCCCACCGGGACTACCCCCTACGAGCAGTACTTC
CASSPTGTTPYEQYF
>-|TRBJ2-6|few|TRBV11-2
TGTGCCAGCAGCTTCGGAGGGACTGGGGCCAACGTCCTGACTTTC
CASSFGGTGANVLTF
>TRBD1|TRBJ2-3|-|TRBV11-3
TGTGCCAGCAGCCCCCGGACAGGGGTGGCAGATACGCAGTATTTT
CASSPRTGVADTQYF
>-|TRBJ1-1|-|TRBV5-5
TGTGCCAGCAGCCGAAGCTGGGCAAACACTGAAGCTTTCTTT
CASSRSWANTEAFF
>-|TRBJ1-4|-|TRBV2
TGTGCCAGCAGGAGAGAAAAACTGTTTTTT
CASRREKLFF
>-|TRBJ2-7|-|TRBV7-2
TGTGCCAGCAGCGCCCGCGTAGCGCCCTACGAGCAGTACTTC
CASSARVAPYEQYF
>-|TRBJ2-3|-|TRBV30
TGTGCCTGGAGTGTAGGGGTTGCAGATACGCAGTATTTT
CAWSVGVADTQYF
>-|TRBJ2-7|-|TRBV7-2
TGTGCCAGCAGCTTGAACAGGATAGAGCAGTACTTC
CASSLNRIEQYF
>-|TRBJ1-5|-|TRBV7-9
TGTGCCAGCAGCTCCGGGACACCAAATCAGCCCCAGCATTTT
CASSSGTPNQPQHF
>TRBD2|TRBJ2-1|-|TRBV28
TGTGCCAGCAGTTCTACTAGCGGACGTCTCCGCGAGCAGTTCTTC
CASSSTSGRLREQFF
>-|TRBJ1-3|-|TRBV28
TGTGCCAGCAGGTTACAGTCTGGAAACACCATATATTTT
CASRLQSGNTIYF
>-|TRBJ1-4|-|TRBV10-3
TGTGCCATCAGTGACCAGGGGTCTAATGAAAAACTGTTTTTT
CAISDQGSNEKLFF
>TRBD2|TRBJ2-7|-|TRBV5-4
TGTGCCAGCAGCCCTAGCGGGAGCTCCTACGAGCAGTACTTC
CASSPSGSSYEQYF
>-|TRBJ1-4|few|TRBV9
TGTGCCAGCAGCCCAAGCCTGGGCAGGCCAGGGGCGGGGGATGAAAAACTGTTTTTT
CASSPSLGRPGAGDEKLFF
>TRBD1|TRBJ2-5|-|TRBV5-1
TGCGCCAGCAGCTGGGGACAGGGGTCAGAGACCCAGTACTTC
CASSWGQGSETQYF
>TRBD1|TRBJ2-3|-|TRBV9
TGTGCCAGCAGCCCCCACAGGGGGCTCGGCGCAGATACGCAGTATTTT
CASSPHRGLGADTQYF
>-|TRBJ1-2|-|TRBV29-1
TGCAGCGTTGAGTCGGGGGGGCGCGGCTATGGCTACACCTTC
CSVESGGRGYGYTF
>-|TRBJ1-3|-|TRBV4-3
TGCGCCAGCAGCCAAGATTGGGCTGAAGATGGAAACACCATATATTTT
CASSQDWAEDGNTIYF
>-|TRBJ2-7|few|TRBV12-2
TGTGCAAGTCGCTTCCCAGGGTCGCGGGGCTCCGAGCAGTACTTC
CASRFPGSRGSEQYF
>-|TRBJ2-2|-|TRBV5-1
TGCGCCAGCAGCCTGGGGGCAGGCAACACCGGGGAGCTGTTTTTT
CASSLGAGNTGELFF
>-|TRBJ2-1|-|TRBV5-1
TGCGCCAGCAGCGGGGGGGGCGGAGGGTACAATGAGCAGTTCTTC
CASSGGGGGYNEQFF
>TRBD2|TRBJ2-7|-|TRBV11-3
TGTGCCAGCAGCGTCGGGACTAGCGGGAGTGTCCCCTACGAGCAGTACTTC
CASSVGTSGSVPYEQYF
>TRBD1|TRBJ1-1|-|TRBV28
TGTGCCAGCACCGCCGGGACAGTGAACACTGAAGCTTTCTTT
CASTAGTVNTEAFF
>TRBD1|TRBJ1-1|-|TRBV4-1
TGCGCCAGCAGCCAATTAGACAGGGGCGACACTGAAGCTTTCTTT
CASSQLDRGDTEAFF
>TRBD2|TRBJ2-1|-|TRBV4-2
TGTGCCAGCAACCCCTGGGCAGCTAGCGGGAGAATCACCTACAATGAGCAGTTCTTC
CASNPWAASGRITYNEQFF
>TRBD2|TRBJ2-7|-|TRBV30
TGTGCCTGGAATCTTGCGGGAGTGTACGAGCAGTACTTC
CAWNLAGVYEQYF
>TRBD2|TRBJ2-2|-|TRBV29-1
TGCAGCGTCACTAGCGGGTTCGGCGGGGAGCTGTTTTTT
CSVTSGFGGELFF
>-|TRBJ1-1|-|TRBV5-1
TGCGCCAGCAGCCCCGAGCGGGTACAGTCTTCCGAAGCTTTCTTT
CASSPERVQSSEAFF
>TRBD1|TRBJ2-5|few|TRBV9
TGTGCCAGCAGCGCAGGGGGCCTAGGGCAAGAGACCCAGTACTTC
CASSAGGLGQETQYF
>-|TRBJ1-2|-|TRBV27
TGTGCCAGCAGTTTCTCGGCAGGCGTCTATGGCTACACCTTC
CASSFSAGVYGYTF
>-|TRBJ1-2|-|TRBV7-8
TGTGCTAGCAGCTTAGCGCTAGGCGGGGGCTATGGCTACACCTTC
CASSLALGGGYGYTF
>-|TRBJ2-2|-|TRBV30
TGTGCCTGGAGTGCTTGGAGCGGGGAGCTGTTTTTT
CAWSAWSGELFF
>-|TRBJ2-3|-|TRBV7-2
TGTGCCAGCAGCTTCGAGTTTCTGCGGACAGATACGCAGTATTTT
CASSFEFLRTDTQYF
>-|TRBJ2-5|-|TRBV27
TGTGCCAGCAGTTTATCCCCTAGGATGGAGACCCAGTACTTC
CASSLSPRMETQYF
>TRBD1|TRBJ2-7|-|TRBV9
TGTGCCAGCAGCACGGACAGGGGAGCTTACGAGCAGTACTTC
CASSTDRGAYEQYF
>-|TRBJ2-7|-|TRBV9
TGTGCCAGCAGCGTAGGGACAGCCTACGAGCAGTACTTC
CASSVGTAYEQYF
>-|TRBJ2-2|-|TRBV11-3
TGTGCCAGCAGCTTAAAGTCCCCCGGCACCGGGGAGCTGTTTTTT
CASSLKSPGTGELFF
>-|TRBJ2-2|-|TRBV5-1
TGCGCCAGCAGCCCAGGGTCCGGGGAGCTGTTTTTT
CASSPGSGELFF
>-|TRBJ2-7|-|TRBV29-1
TGCAGCGTTGTGTCGCAAGCGGGCGAGCAGTACTTC
CSVVSQAGEQYF